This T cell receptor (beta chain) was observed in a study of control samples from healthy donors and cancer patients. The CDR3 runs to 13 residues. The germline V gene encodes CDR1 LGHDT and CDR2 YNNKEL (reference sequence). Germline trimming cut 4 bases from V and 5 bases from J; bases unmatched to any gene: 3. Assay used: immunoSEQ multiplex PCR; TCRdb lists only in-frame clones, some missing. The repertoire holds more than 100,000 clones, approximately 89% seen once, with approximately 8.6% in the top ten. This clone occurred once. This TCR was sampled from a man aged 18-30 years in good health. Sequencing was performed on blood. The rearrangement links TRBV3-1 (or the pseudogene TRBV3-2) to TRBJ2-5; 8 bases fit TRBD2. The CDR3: CASSRRLAETQYF. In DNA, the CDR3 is TGTGCCAGCAGCCGCCGACTAGCGGAGACCCAGTACTTC.